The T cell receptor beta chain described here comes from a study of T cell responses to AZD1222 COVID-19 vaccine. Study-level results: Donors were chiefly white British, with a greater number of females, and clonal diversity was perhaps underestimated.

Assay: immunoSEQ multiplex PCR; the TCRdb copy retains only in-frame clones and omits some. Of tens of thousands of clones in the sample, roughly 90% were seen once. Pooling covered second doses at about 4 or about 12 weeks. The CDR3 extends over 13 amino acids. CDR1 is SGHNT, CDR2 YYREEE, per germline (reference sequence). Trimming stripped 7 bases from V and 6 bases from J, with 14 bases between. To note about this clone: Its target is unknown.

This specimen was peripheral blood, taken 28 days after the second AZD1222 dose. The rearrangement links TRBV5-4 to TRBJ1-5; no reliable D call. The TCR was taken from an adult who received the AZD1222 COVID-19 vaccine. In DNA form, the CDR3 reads TGTGCCAGCTCCGAAGGTAGTAGTCAGCCCCAGCATTTT. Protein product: CASSEGSSQPQHF.